This note documents a single T cell receptor beta chain sequence. In this sample, this clonotype turned up many times. This receptor's antigen is unknown. No base-level quality is on record; no much larger clone is a single base apart. This sample stems from a study of T cells in Graves' hyperthyroidism and ophthalmopathy (dated by TCRdb to about 2019). Study-level background: Peripheral blood was sampled at the time of initial diagnosis, prior to any treatment. A discovery cohort of 95 to 100 patients, 43 with Graves' ophthalmopathy and 57 with stable Graves' hyperthyroidism, was used to find distinguishing TCR V-J signatures. Whether ophthalmopathy could be predicted prospectively was tested in an independent validation cohort made up of some 20 hyperthyroidism patients plus 17 patients who later progressed to ophthalmopathy. For training and testing, the 100 or so patients in the discovery cohort were randomly divided in a 7:3 ratio. Thyroid tissue and blood T-cell repertoires from six or seven Graves' hyperthyroidism patients were also compared in the study. After sampling, hyperthyroidism patients received methimazole starting at 30 mg daily, and ophthalmopathy patients received high-dose intravenous methylprednisolone. The paper reports TCR Vbeta CDR3 sequencing of roughly 140 peripheral blood samples: approximately 43 ophthalmopathy, roughly 74 hyperthyroidism and roughly 17 progressor patients.

The paper as a whole reports these results and caveats: In validation, the model predicted progression to ophthalmopathy a median of roughly 6.5 months before onset, with roughly 68% sensitivity and about 72% specificity. Most expanded thyroid clonotypes (frequency above 0.001) were also found in blood, which suggests that blood repertoires may mirror thyroid immune responses. Sample size was not statistically predetermined, and investigators were not blinded to group allocation. A 13 V-J signature model separated ophthalmopathy from stable hyperthyroidism, with 87.88% sensitivity and about 81% specificity in cross-validation and 80%/75% in testing.

A distance of 13 bases separates the germline ends of V and J, which lose 8 bases and 5 bases respectively. From its cysteine to its phenylalanine, the CDR3 spans 12 amino acids. Of the read, only the CDR3 DNA is kept; its 36 bases are in frame from base 1. Moderately to severely active disease, a Clinical Activity Score of at least 3, a NOSPECS grade of at least 4, and a duration under 3 months were present in ophthalmopathy patients. Patients with uncontrolled infections, other autoimmune diseases, pregnancy or lactation were excluded. Diagnoses relied on clinical symptoms, serum thyroxine and TRAb, thyroid ultrasound and orbital computed tomography. PBMCs were isolated from more than 8 ml of fresh peripheral blood by Ficoll-Paque density gradient centrifugation. Total RNA was extracted using Trizol reagent, and RNA quality was assessed on an Agilent 2100 Bioanalyzer. Amplification of TCR beta CDR3 regions was carried out from RNA transcripts. The first round of RT-PCR for the TCR CDR3 was performed with the HTBI primer set and the Qiagen OneStep RT-PCR kit. Libraries were constructed in a second round of multiplex PCR, after which size selection and purification were carried out. Libraries were sequenced paired-end with 100 bp reads on an Illumina HiSeq2000. The paper's data handling went like this. Raw data were processed with SOAPnuke, discarding reads with adapters, uncalled bases, mean Phred below 15, or no exact constant-primer or identifier match. COPE v1.2.5 was used to merge high-quality paired reads, and clonotypes were defined as unique nucleotide sequences. MiTCR v1.1 was used to align the clonotypes against IMGT TRBV, TRBD and TRBJ reference segments. Only V-J combinations with frequency above 0.0001, covering 99% to 99.2% of repertoires, were analysed. The TCS score was defined as F50 (clonal expansion) divided by E x V (chaos), with BLOSUM62-based TCRdist calculated between CDR3 peptides within each V-J. Welch's t-statistics and random forest reduced roughly 540 V-J features to fewer than 15, which were used in a naive Bayes classifier (R e1071). The similarity between thyroid and blood repertoires was quantified using the Morisita-Horn index. Starting from the raw public reads, TCRdb applied fastp trimming at Q25, assembled clones with MiXCR and retained in-frame beta chains. Records with the same CDR3 protein are collapsed into one entry carrying the most frequent genes and DNA. Clone size and V and J calls follow TCRdb, not the original study. The sample profile shows more than 500,000 distinct CDR3 sequences; over 12% of them were found once. Approximately 4.3% of the sample lies in the top ten.

The rearranged segments are TRBV12-3 or TRBV12-4 and TRBJ2-7; tentative D gene TRBD1, with 5 bases matching. The sample was blood. The sequence derives from a woman aged 40 to 50 with Graves' ophthalmopathy. The nucleotide sequence reads TGTGCCAGCGGACATGAGGAGAACGAGCAGTACTTC. This is translated as CASGHEENEQYF.